This entry lists 9 T cell receptor beta chains sequenced from one sample in a study of blood T cell repertoires in COVID-19. TCRdb's copy holds only in-frame clones and misses some; the assay was immunoSEQ multiplex PCR. The sample contains more than 150,000 clones, around 80% of which appear only once. Source material: peripheral blood. The source of these receptors is a woman aged 60-70 years with acute or convalescent COVID-19.

This clone appeared once. The CDR3 DNA is TGTGCCTGGAGCCTCATAGATAATTCACCCCTCCACTTT. It encodes CAWSLIDNSPLHF. The chain recombines TRBV30 with TRBJ1-6, with D uncertain. Germline CDR1 is GTSNPN and CDR2 is SVGIG (reference sequence). Trimming left V 3 bases short and J 5 bases short, with 8 bases between. This CDR3 has 13 residues.

The genes are TRBV11-2 and TRBJ1-2; D possibly corresponds to TRBD1 (5 bases). V shed 0 bases and J shed 5 bases, with 7 bases lying between them. Looked up from germline, CDR1 is SGHAT and CDR2 is FQNNGV. The CDR3 covers 13 residues. The CDR3 bases are TGTGCCAGCAGCTTAGAGGGGGGTTATGGCTACACCTTC. Amino acid sequence: CASSLEGGYGYTF.

This clone was observed once. This rearrangement joins TRBV4-2 to TRBJ1-5, with TRBD1 matching over 7 bases. From germline, CDR1 is LGHNA and CDR2 YNFKEQ. The length of the CDR3 is 16 residues. Germline trimming cut 3 bases from V and 5 bases from J; bases unmatched to any gene: 10. CDR3 coding DNA: TGTGCCAGCAGCCAGCGCCAGACAGGGAAAGATCAGCCCCAGCATTTT. Translated: CASSQRQTGKDQPQHF.

The chain uses TRBV14 and TRBJ2-4; 8 nucleotides align to TRBD2. The trim removed 2 bases at V and 8 bases at J, leaving 5 bases unmatched. In germline, CDR1 is SGHDN, CDR2 FVKESK. The CDR3 contains 14 residues. CDR3 DNA: TGTGCCAGCAGCCAACCCGGGACTAGGCACATTCAGTACTTC. Amino acid sequence: CASSQPGTRHIQYF.

The chain carries TRBV10-1 and TRBJ2-3; 8 bases line up with TRBD2. This CDR3 has 15 amino acids. Looked up from germline, CDR1 is WNHNN and CDR2 is SYGVQD (reference sequence). V lost 3 bases to trimming and J lost 9 bases; unmatched junction nucleotides: 11. The CDR3 DNA is TGCGCCAGCAGTGACCCGGGACTAGGATCTCCCACGCAGTATTTT. This translates into CASSDPGLGSPTQYF.

The chain links TRBV7-9 to TRBJ2-7, with D maybe TRBD2 (5 bases). In germline, CDR1 is SEHNR, CDR2 FQNEAQ (reference sequence). The CDR3 runs 14 residues. Trimming cost V 5 bases and J 1 base, with 12 bases left between them. CDR3 amino acids: CASSLTAGSYEQYF. The CDR3, as DNA: TGTGCCAGCAGCCTCACGGCGGGTTCCTACGAGCAGTACTTC.

The chain recombines TRBV28 with TRBJ2-7; D possibly corresponds to TRBD1 (6 bases). This CDR3 spans 13 amino acids. The germline V gene encodes CDR1 MDHEN and CDR2 SYDVKM. Trimming removed 9 bases at V and 2 bases at J, with 14 bases between. CDR3 loop: CASLQGNTYEQYF. The DNA of the CDR3 is TGTGCCAGTCTCCAGGGGAATACCTACGAGCAGTACTTC.

The chain employs TRBV5-6 and TRBJ1-1; 7 bases fit TRBD1. The length of the CDR3 is 12 residues. Germline V gene lookup returns CDR1 SGHDT and CDR2 YYEEEE. The V and J ends lost 4 bases and 8 bases, in that order; junction bases with no gene match: 5. Written as DNA, the CDR3 is TGTGCCAGCAGCCGGCGGGACAGCGAAGCTTTCTTT. Its translation: CASSRRDSEAFF.

The chain couples TRBV19 to TRBJ2-6; TRBD1 matches at 7 bases. Germline CDR1 and CDR2: LNHDA and SQIVND (reference sequence). The CDR3 length is 19 residues. The V gene end was trimmed by 2 bases and the J gene end by 0 bases; junction bases not matched to a gene: 10. The CDR3 region is CASSIFTGVASSGANVLTF. The CDR3 region has the DNA TGTGCCAGTAGTATATTTACAGGGGTAGCGAGCTCTGGGGCCAACGTCCTGACTTTC.